Listed here is a single T cell receptor (beta chain). Its antigen is still unknown. The CDR3 consists of 11 residues. Looked up from germline, CDR1 is SQVTM and CDR2 is ANQGSEA. The V end was cut by 7 bases, the J end by 6 bases, with 10 bases between. This record belongs to a study of beta chain features in type 1 diabetes. Every single donor gave one heparinised blood draw, and these averaged roughly 120 mL. The study's findings and limits: The study found that naive, central memory and Treg TCRB repertoires appeared more similar in patients than in healthy donors. TCRB CDR3s were moderately but significantly shorter in Type 1 diabetes patients in all four CD4+ subsets.

Investigators reverse transcribed all isolated RNA, so they sequenced expressed TCRB transcripts. Measured with immunoSEQ multiplex PCR; TCRdb has only the in-frame clones, and not every one. The profile shows hundreds of thousands of clones, around 15% of them singletons. This chain links TRBV29-1 with TRBJ1-5, with D hard to call. The sample consisted of naive CD4+ T cells from blood. This clonotype originated in a man aged 18 to 35 with type 1 diabetes. The CDR3 spells CSGLQPQPQHF. In DNA, the CDR3 is TGCAGCGGGCTACAGCCTCAGCCCCAGCATTTT.